A single sample is the source of the 27 T cell receptor beta chains below, sequenced in a study of Graves' ophthalmopathy and Graves' hyperthyroidism (dated by TCRdb to 2017 to 2018). The instrument was an Illumina HiSeq 2000. TCR beta CDR3 regions were amplified from RNA transcripts for repertoire sequencing. HTBI primers and the Qiagen OneStep RT-PCR kit were used in a first-round RT-PCR, which was followed by a second-round multiplex PCR, size selection and purification. In TCRdb, the public reads were trimmed at Q25 with fastp and aligned with MiXCR, with productive beta chains retained. Entries are consolidated by CDR3 protein sequence, retaining the most common genes and DNA. In this sample the table shows 400,000 to 450,000 distinct CDR3 sequences, roughly 21% of which occur a single time. Together, the top ten hold roughly 3% of the sample. The sample consisted of peripheral blood. All receptors come from a woman under 30 with stable Graves' hyperthyroidism. Donor details come from another sample of the same person, matched by shared clones.

In its sample, this clonotype was seen many times. The gene calls are TRBV6-2 or TRBV6-3 and TRBJ2-7; 8 nucleotides match TRBD1. The length of the CDR3 is 15 residues. CDR1 MNHEY and CDR2 SVGEGT come from the germline V gene. Trimming cost V 5 bases and J 0 bases; bases outside gene matches: 6. The CDR3, as DNA: TGTGCCAGCAGTCCAGGGGGCACGGGCTCCTACGAGCAGTACTTC. Encoded protein: CASSPGGTGSYEQYF.

This clonotype was observed many times. This chain joins TRBV20-1 and TRBJ2-1; D might be TRBD2 (6 bases). This CDR3 is 14 amino acids long. Trimming cost V 6 bases and J 7 bases, with 19 bases left between them. From germline, CDR1 is DFQATT and CDR2 SNEGSKA (reference sequence). The CDR3 region has the DNA TGCAGTGCCCAACTAGCCCTGGGACCAAATGAGCAGTTCTTC. It is translated as CSAQLALGPNEQFF.

To note about this clonotype: The germline gene is not matched at one end of the junction; a read error may be the cause. The V and J genes are TRBV6-2 or TRBV6-3 and TRBJ2-5; 8 positions match TRBD2. The CDR3 consists of 15 residues. Per germline, CDR1 MNHEY and CDR2 SVGEGT. The CDR3 here is CASGQLADYQGTQYF. For the CDR3, the DNA is TGTGCCAGCGGCCAACTAGCGGATTACCAAGGGACCCAGTACTTC.

At least ten counts were recorded for this clonotype. The CDR3 spells CSARGLTGANYEQYF. The CDR3 DNA is TGCAGTGCTAGGGGTTTGACAGGGGCGAACTACGAGCAGTACTTC. V and J are TRBV20-1 and TRBJ2-7; 8 nucleotides line up with TRBD1. The CDR3 length is 15 residues. Germline CDR1 reads DFQATT; CDR2 reads SNEGSKA (reference sequence). V lost 3 bases and J lost 3; bases outside the gene matches: 10.

This clonotype was counted many times. The chain has TRBV24-1 and TRBJ2-4; the match to TRBD1 covers 9 bases. Trimming took 9 bases from V and 5 from J; bases not matched to a gene: 25. This CDR3 comprises 20 residues. From germline, CDR1 is KGHDR and CDR2 SFDVKD. This CDR3 reads CATGLDRGDSTSPEENIQYF. CDR3 coding DNA: TGTGCCACCGGGCTGGACAGGGGAGATTCGACTAGCCCAGAGGAAAACATTCAGTACTTC.

This clonotype was observed many times. This chain joins TRBV28 and TRBJ2-6; 7 bases fit TRBD1. Germline CDR1 is MDHEN and CDR2 is SYDVKM. This CDR3 region has 15 residues. V lost 6 bases, J lost 0 bases, and 2 bases stayed unmatched. CDR3 in amino acids: CASSRTGSGANVLTF. Written as DNA, the CDR3 is TGTGCCAGCAGCCGGACAGGCTCTGGGGCCAACGTCCTGACTTTC.

Many counts were recorded for this clonotype. The chain uses TRBV11-1 and TRBJ2-7, with D perhaps being TRBD1 or TRBD2 (5 bases each). The CDR3 runs to 15 residues. V lost 4 bases to trimming and J lost 3 bases, with 16 bases between them. The germline gives CDR1 SGHAT, CDR2 FQDESV (reference sequence). CDR3 sequence: CASSSSRGQDYEQYF. CDR3 in DNA: TGTGCCAGCAGCTCTTCCCGGGGCCAGGACTACGAGCAGTACTTC. Looking up the rest from reference TRBV11-1 and TRBJ2-7 gives the full variable domain: EAEVAQSPRYKITEKSQAVAFWCDPISGHATLYWYRQILGQGPELLVQFQDESVVDDSQLPKDRFSAERLKGVDSTLKIQPAELGDSAMYLCASSSSRGQDYEQYFGPGTRLTVT.

Many counts were recorded for this clonotype. This CDR3 is CASSHADRVSGNTIYF. As DNA, the CDR3 is TGTGCCAGCAGCCACGCAGACAGGGTCTCTGGAAACACCATATATTTT. The chain joins TRBV4-2 to TRBJ1-3, with TRBD1 matching over 7 bases. CDR1 and CDR2 (germline): LGHNA, YNFKEQ. The CDR3 runs to 16 residues. V shed 3 bases and J 0 bases; nucleotides not matched to a gene: 5.

This clonotype was counted ten times or more. In DNA form, the CDR3 reads TGTGCCAGCAGCCTGACTAGCGGGGGATCCGAGCAGTACTTC. Translating gives CASSLTSGGSEQYF. The chain carries TRBV6-2 or TRBV6-3 and TRBJ2-7; 12 nucleotides match TRBD2. Germline V gene data show CDR1 as MNHEY and CDR2 as SVGEGT. This CDR3 is built from 14 residues. With 6 bases clipped from V and 6 bases from J, the junction kept 6 bases outside the gene matches.

This clonotype has at least ten counts. This chain joins TRBV5-1 and TRBJ2-7, with 14 positions matching TRBD2. Germline V gives CDR1 SGHRS, CDR2 YFSETQ. This CDR3 has 20 amino acids. J lost 2 bases, V lost 0 bases, and 13 bases had no gene match. In DNA form, the CDR3 reads TGCGCCAGCAGCTTGGTCCCTAGGACTAGCGGGAGGATTGGGCCCTACGAGCAGTACTTC. Translation: CASSLVPRTSGRIGPYEQYF.

This clonotype was picked up many times. J is TRBJ1-2 and V is TRBV7-2; no firm D call. The CDR3 has 13 residues. The V end lost 4 bases, the J end lost 0 bases, and 6 bases lay between the germline ends. CDR1 SGHTA and CDR2 FQGNSA come from the germline V gene. The CDR3 sequence is CASSSVANYGYTF. In DNA form, the CDR3 reads TGTGCCAGCAGCTCGGTCGCTAACTATGGCTACACCTTC. The full variable domain, completed using reference TRBV7-2 and TRBJ1-2, is GAGVSQSPSNKVTEKGKDVELRCDPISGHTALYWYRQSLGQGLEFLIYFQGNSAPDKSGLPSDRFSAERTGGSVSTLTIQRTQQEDSAVYLCASSSVANYGYTFGSGTRLTVV.

This clonotype was recorded many times. The gene calls are TRBV2 and TRBJ2-5, with D maybe TRBD2 (5 bases). CDR1 is SNHLY, CDR2 FYNNEI, per germline. Trimming removed 4 bases from V and 9 bases from J, with 12 bases in between. The CDR3 consists of 12 residues. In DNA, the CDR3 is TGTGCCAGCAGTGTAACCTCCGGGGCCCAGTACTTC. This encodes CASSVTSGAQYF.

This rearrangement joins TRBV12-5 to TRBJ2-2, with D hard to call. CDR1 LGHNT and CDR2 FRNRAP come from the germline V gene. CDR3 length equals 16 residues. The CDR3 sequence is CVCGLVLVSSARELFF. The CDR3 region has the DNA TGTGTTTGTGGTTTGGTACTTGTCAGTTCAGCGAGGGAGCTGTTTTTT.

The rearrangement uses TRBV6-9 and TRBJ2-5; no firm D call. CDR3 size: 13 residues. Deletions cut 1 base from V and 1 base from J, with 4 bases between. Germline V gene lookup returns CDR1 MNHGY and CDR2 SVAAGI. The CDR3 sequence: CASSYYTQETQYF. The CDR3 bases are TGTGCCAGCAGTTATTACACCCAAGAGACCCAGTACTTC.

V gene TRBV9 combines with J gene TRBJ2-2; D ambiguous. The ends were cut back, 1 base at V and 2 bases at J, with 6 bases in the middle. The CDR3 has 14 amino acids. Germline V gene sequence: CDR1 SGDLS, CDR2 YYNGEE. Here the CDR3 reads CASSVRRNTGELFF. As DNA, the CDR3 is TGTGCCAGCAGCGTAAGGAGAAACACCGGGGAGCTGTTTTTT.

This clonotype occurred many times. The gene calls are TRBV12-3 or TRBV12-4 and TRBJ1-1; maybe TRBD1 (5 bases). V was clipped by 6 bases and J by 3 bases, with 14 bases between them. The CDR3 length is 14 residues. CDR3 coding DNA: TGTGCCAGCAGCTGGGACTTCGGATACACTGAAGCTTTCTTT. This translates into CASSWDFGYTEAFF.

There are many counts of this clonotype. The V gene is TRBV11-2, the J gene TRBJ2-7; 13 nucleotides align to TRBD2. The CDR3 is made up of 16 amino acids. With V trimmed by 5 bases and J by 4 bases, 8 bases remained unmatched. Germline CDR1 is SGHAT and CDR2 is FQNNGV. CDR3 residues: CASSPRTSGSQYEQYF. The CDR3 region has the DNA TGTGCCAGCAGCCCCCGGACTAGCGGGAGCCAATACGAGCAGTACTTC.

For this clonotype: The junction and the germline gene differ at one end; a read error may be behind it. The gene calls are TRBV5-1 and TRBJ2-4; the match to TRBD2 covers 7 bases. CDR3 length equals 16 residues. Per germline, CDR1 SGHRS and CDR2 YFSETQ. Written as DNA, the CDR3 is TGCGCCAGCAGTCACAGCGGGACGGAAGCCAAAAACATTAAGTACTTC. It encodes CASSHSGTEAKNIKYF.

This clonotype came up many times. The conserved phenylalanine or tryptophan normally closing the CDR3 is absent here, so this likely arose from a read error. V and J are TRBV5-1 and TRBJ1-1; D call uncertain. Germline-derived CDR1 and CDR2 are SGHRS and YFSETQ. Trimming cost V 3 bases and J 4 bases, with 10 bases left between them. The CDR3 extends over 13 amino acids. Here the CDR3 DNA reads TGCGCCAGCAGCTCAAACAGTGGCACTGAAGCTTTCCTT. Amino acid sequence: CASSSNSGTEAFL.

The J gene is TRBJ1-1, the V gene TRBV12-3 or TRBV12-4; perhaps TRBD1 as D (5 bases). V shed 6 bases and J shed 6 bases, with 17 bases lying between them. The CDR3 length is 14 residues. The CDR3 here is CASSLPSKGAEAFF. The CDR3 DNA reads as TGTGCCAGCAGCCTCCCCTCAAAAGGGGCTGAAGCTTTCTTT.

This chain links TRBV15 with TRBJ1-5, with D uncertain. Trimming shortened V by 3 bases and J by 7 bases, and 7 bases separated the two germline ends. The CDR3 spans 12 residues. In germline, CDR1 is LNHNV, CDR2 YYDKDF (reference sequence). CDR3 region: CATSSGYQPQHF. CDR3 coding DNA: TGTGCCACCAGCAGCGGGTACCAGCCCCAGCATTTT.

At least ten counts were recorded for this clonotype. The J gene is TRBJ2-7, the V gene TRBV10-3, with D perhaps matching TRBD1 or TRBD2 (6 bases each). V lost 10 bases, J lost 4 bases, and 11 bases lay in between. The CDR3 is 11 amino acids. The germline gives CDR1 ENHRY, CDR2 SYGVKD. The CDR3 nucleotides are TGTGCCACCTCGGGGGCTTACGAGCAGTACTTC. Translating gives CATSGAYEQYF.

Only a few counts were recorded for this clonotype. This chain connects TRBV5-4 to TRBJ1-1; the D gene is possibly TRBD1 (6 bases). Germline CDR1 reads SGHNT; CDR2 reads YYREEE (reference sequence). Trimming left V 4 bases short and J 1 base short, with 11 bases between. There are 14 residues in the CDR3. CDR3 region: CASSNGQTNTEAFF. The CDR3 DNA is TGTGCCAGCAGCAACGGACAGACGAACACTGAAGCTTTCTTT.

This clonotype showed up many times. The gene calls are TRBV2 and TRBJ2-2; TRBD1 might be the D (5 bases). Germline loops: CDR1 SNHLY, CDR2 FYNNEI. This CDR3 comprises 14 residues. V lost 4 bases and J 1 base, leaving 7 bases between the germline ends. CDR3 sequence: CASSGTRNTGELFF. In DNA, the CDR3 is TGTGCCAGCAGTGGGACAAGGAACACCGGGGAGCTGTTTTTT.

The sample holds many counts of this clonotype. At one end, the junction sequence differs from germline, possibly due to a read error. This rearrangement joins TRBV24-1 to TRBJ2-7; 15 nucleotides line up with TRBD2. The CDR3 totals 18 residues. Germline CDR1 and CDR2: KGHDR and SFDVKD. CDR3 amino acids: CATSARGLAGGRSHEQYF. The CDR3 DNA sequence: TGTGCCACCAGTGCCCGGGGACTAGCGGGAGGCCGCTCCCACGAGCAGTACTTC.

This clonotype was picked up many times. V and J are TRBV12-3 or TRBV12-4 and TRBJ2-2, with 9 bases that match TRBD2. The CDR3 is 15 residues long. Trimming took 5 bases from V and 7 from J; bases not matched to a gene: 8. The DNA for the CDR3 is TGTGCCAGCAGTCAGCTAGCGGGAACAGGCGGGGAGCTGTTTTTT. This gives the protein CASSQLAGTGGELFF.

The CDR3 sequence is CASLPTGTIQETQYF. The CDR3 nucleotides are TGTGCCAGCCTTCCGACAGGGACAATACAAGAGACCCAGTACTTC. The chain recombines TRBV28 with TRBJ2-5, with 7 bases aligning to TRBD1. The CDR3 has 15 residues. Germline-derived CDR1 and CDR2 are MDHEN and SYDVKM. J was trimmed by 2 bases and V by 8 bases; bases with no gene match: 11.